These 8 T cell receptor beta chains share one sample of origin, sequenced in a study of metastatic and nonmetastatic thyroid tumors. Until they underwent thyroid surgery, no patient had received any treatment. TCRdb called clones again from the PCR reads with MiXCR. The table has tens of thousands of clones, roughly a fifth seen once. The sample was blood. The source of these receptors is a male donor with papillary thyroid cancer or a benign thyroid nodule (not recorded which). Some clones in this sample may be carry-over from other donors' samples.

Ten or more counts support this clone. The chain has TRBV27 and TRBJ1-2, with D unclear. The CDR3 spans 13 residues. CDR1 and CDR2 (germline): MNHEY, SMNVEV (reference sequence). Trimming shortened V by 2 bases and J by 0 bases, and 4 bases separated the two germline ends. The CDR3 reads CASSLRTNYGYTF. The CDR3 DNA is TGTGCCAGCAGTTTAAGAACTAACTATGGCTACACCTTC.

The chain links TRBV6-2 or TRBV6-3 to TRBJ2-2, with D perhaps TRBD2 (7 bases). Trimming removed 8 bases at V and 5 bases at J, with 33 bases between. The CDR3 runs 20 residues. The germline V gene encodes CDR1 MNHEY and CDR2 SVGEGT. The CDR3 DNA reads TGTGCCAGCGGTTCACTCCGGGACAAGGGACTACCCGGTGATACCGGGGAGCTGTTTTTT. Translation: CASGSLRDKGLPGDTGELFF.

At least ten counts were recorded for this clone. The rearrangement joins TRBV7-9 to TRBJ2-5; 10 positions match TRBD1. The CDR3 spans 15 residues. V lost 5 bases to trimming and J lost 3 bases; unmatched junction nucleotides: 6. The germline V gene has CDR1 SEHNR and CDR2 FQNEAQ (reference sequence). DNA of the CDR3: TGTGCCAGCAGCGATGCGGGACAGGGGAAAGAGACCCAGTACTTC. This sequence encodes CASSDAGQGKETQYF.

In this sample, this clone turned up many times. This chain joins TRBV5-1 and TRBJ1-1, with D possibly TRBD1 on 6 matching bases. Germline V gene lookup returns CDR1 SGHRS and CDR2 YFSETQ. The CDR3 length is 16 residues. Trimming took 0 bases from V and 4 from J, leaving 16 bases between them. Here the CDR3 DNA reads TGCGCCAGCAGCTTGGGATCAGGGGATAGGGGCACTGAAGCTTTCTTT. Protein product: CASSLGSGDRGTEAFF. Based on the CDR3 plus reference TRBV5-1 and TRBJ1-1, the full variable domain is KAGVTQTPRYLIKTRGQQVTLSCSPISGHRSVSWYQQTPGQGLQFLFEYFSETQRNKGNFPGRFSGRQFSNSRSEMNVSTLELGDSALYLCASSLGSGDRGTEAFFGQGTRLTVV.

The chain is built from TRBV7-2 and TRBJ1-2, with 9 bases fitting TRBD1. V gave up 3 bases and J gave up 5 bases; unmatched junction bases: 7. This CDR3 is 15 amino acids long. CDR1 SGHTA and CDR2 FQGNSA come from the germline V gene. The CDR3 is CASSLTGTGRYGYTF. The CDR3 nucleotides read TGTGCCAGCAGCTTGACCGGGACAGGGAGATATGGCTACACCTTC.

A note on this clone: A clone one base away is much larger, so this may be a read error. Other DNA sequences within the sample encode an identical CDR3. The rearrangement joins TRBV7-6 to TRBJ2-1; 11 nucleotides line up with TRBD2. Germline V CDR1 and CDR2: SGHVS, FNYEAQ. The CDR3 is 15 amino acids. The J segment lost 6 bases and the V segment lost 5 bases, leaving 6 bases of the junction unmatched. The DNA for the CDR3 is TGTGCCAGCAGCCTAGAAACTAGCGGGAGCAATGAGCAGTTCTTC. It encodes CASSLETSGSNEQFF.

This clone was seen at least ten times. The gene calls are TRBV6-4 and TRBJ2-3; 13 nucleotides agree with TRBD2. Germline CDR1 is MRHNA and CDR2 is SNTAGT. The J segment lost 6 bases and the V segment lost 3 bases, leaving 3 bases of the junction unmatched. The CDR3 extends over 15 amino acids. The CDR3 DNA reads TGTGCCAGCAGTGAAACTAGCGGGGGGGCCGATACGCAGTATTTT. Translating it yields CASSETSGGADTQYF.

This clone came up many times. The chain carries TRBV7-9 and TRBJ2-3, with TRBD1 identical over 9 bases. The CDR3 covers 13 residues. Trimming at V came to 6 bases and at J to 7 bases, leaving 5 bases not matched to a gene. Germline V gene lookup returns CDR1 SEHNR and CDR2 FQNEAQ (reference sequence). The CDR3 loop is CASRETGGHTQYF. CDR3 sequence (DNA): TGTGCCAGCAGGGAAACAGGGGGCCATACGCAGTATTTT.